These 28 T cell receptor beta chains were all obtained from the same sample, sequenced in a study of cytomegalovirus exposure and HLA in healthy donors. A multiplex PCR was run with 60 Vbeta primers and 13 Jbeta primers. This table comes from immunoSEQ multiplex PCR, and its TCRdb copy is limited to in-frame clones, with some not included. The sample yields some 160,000 clones, 9.4% seen once. Material: PBMCs. All receptors come from a male donor in good health and CMV-seronegative.

The genes are TRBV30 and TRBJ2-1, with 8 positions matching TRBD1. This CDR3 spans 16 amino acids. Germline loops: CDR1 GTSNPN, CDR2 SVGIG (reference sequence). V dropped 5 bases and J dropped 6; count of bases not matched to a gene: 15. DNA of the CDR3: TGTGCCTGGTCTAATCTTGGAGTACAGGGGGGCAATGAGCAGTTCTTC. Its protein product is CAWSNLGVQGGNEQFF.

V and J are TRBV7-9 and TRBJ2-7; D remains unclear. V was pared by 7 bases and J by 3 bases, with 16 bases between. Germline V CDR1 and CDR2: SEHNR, FQNEAQ (reference sequence). The CDR3 sequence is 14 residues long. CDR3 nucleotide sequence: TGTGCCAGCACCCAAGACTCATCCAACTACGAGCAGTACTTC. It translates to CASTQDSSNYEQYF. The full variable domain, its missing parts supplied by reference TRBV7-9 and TRBJ2-7, is DTGVSQNPRHKITKRGQNVTFRCDPISEHNRLYWYRQTLGQGPEFLTYFQNEAQLEKSRLLSDRFSAERPKGSFSTLEIQRTEQGDSAMYLCASTQDSSNYEQYFGPGTRLTVT.

In its sample, this clone was seen a few times. The chain joins TRBV6-1 to TRBJ2-7, with D possibly TRBD1 on 6 matching bases. This CDR3 contains 14 residues. Germline CDR1 reads MNHNS; CDR2 reads SASEGT. V dropped 2 bases and J dropped 1 base, with 9 bases sitting between them. This CDR3 is CASSETGKSYEQYF. CDR3 coding DNA: TGTGCCAGCAGTGAAACAGGGAAGTCCTACGAGCAGTACTTC.

This clone was counted between two and nine times. The chain links TRBV2 to TRBJ2-1, with 12 bases lining up with TRBD2. The germline gives CDR1 SNHLY, CDR2 FYNNEI. The CDR3 spans 15 residues. Trimming removed 2 bases from V and 6 bases from J; junction bases left unmatched: 2. In nucleotides, the CDR3 is TGTGCCAGCAGTGAACAGGGACTAGCGGGCAATGAGCAGTTCTTC. It specifies CASSEQGLAGNEQFF.

This clone was seen more than once but under ten times. The chain has TRBV10-3 and TRBJ2-7, with 9 nucleotides matching TRBD1. Germline CDR1 and CDR2: ENHRY and SYGVKD. The CDR3 has 15 amino acids. With V trimmed by 3 bases and J by 6 bases, 9 bases remained unmatched. The CDR3 is CAISDSGTGFTEQYF. CDR3 coding DNA: TGTGCCATCAGTGATTCCGGGACAGGGTTCACCGAGCAGTACTTC.

The V and J genes are TRBV5-1 and TRBJ2-3; TRBD2 matches 9 bases. This CDR3 is built from 18 residues. The germline gives CDR1 SGHRS, CDR2 YFSETQ. Losses at the gene ends were 0 bases for V and 2 bases for J; bases not matched to a gene: 10. The CDR3 loop is CASSLGLAGPTITDTQYF. The CDR3 bases are TGCGCCAGCAGCTTGGGGCTAGCGGGACCTACTATCACAGATACGCAGTATTTT.

This clone turned up a few times. This chain joins TRBV5-6 and TRBJ2-5; the match to TRBD1 covers 7 bases. V trimming: 4 bases; J trimming: 2 bases; junction bases outside the gene matches: 2. The CDR3 has 13 residues. The germline CDR1 and CDR2 sequences are SGHDT and YYEEEE. CDR3 coding DNA: TGTGCCAGCAGCCCGGACAGGCAAGAGACCCAGTACTTC. It yields the protein CASSPDRQETQYF.

There are a few counts of this clone. This chain connects TRBV28 to TRBJ2-3; 8 bases agree with TRBD2. Germline loops: CDR1 MDHEN, CDR2 SYDVKM. The CDR3 is 15 amino acids. The junction had 9 bases not matched to a gene; V was cut back by 7 bases and J by 3 bases. CDR3 DNA: TGTGCCAGCATCACCGGGGGGGCAGGTACAGATACGCAGTATTTT. Residues: CASITGGAGTDTQYF.

This clone was counted between two and nine times. The rearrangement links TRBV7-9 to TRBJ1-4; 7 positions match TRBD1. The CDR3 covers 14 residues. The ends lost 5 bases at V and 7 bases at J; junction bases unmatched: 7. Per the germline V gene, CDR1 is SEHNR and CDR2 is FQNEAQ (reference sequence). The DNA for the CDR3 is TGTGCCAGCAGCCGGGACAGTAGGATTGAAAAACTGTTTTTT. It yields the protein CASSRDSRIEKLFF.

V and J are TRBV6-5 and TRBJ2-7; 9 bases agree with TRBD2. Germline CDR1 MNHEY, CDR2 SVGAGI. The V and J ends lost 5 bases and 5 bases, in that order; junction bases with no gene match: 10. The CDR3 has 15 amino acids. The CDR3 reads CASSPQTSGRDEQYF. For the CDR3, the DNA is TGTGCCAGCAGTCCCCAGACTAGCGGAAGGGACGAGCAGTACTTC.

The CDR3 here is CASHGGTNYGYTF. For the CDR3, the DNA is TGTGCCAGCCACGGAGGGACCAACTATGGCTACACCTTC. V usage is TRBV7-9 and J usage is TRBJ1-2; tentative D call: TRBD1 (5 bases). Per germline, CDR1 SEHNR and CDR2 FQNEAQ (reference sequence). V dropped 8 bases and J dropped 2 bases, with 12 bases sitting between them. The CDR3 runs 13 residues. The whole variable domain, remainder taken from reference TRBV7-9 and TRBJ1-2, is DTGVSQNPRHKITKRGQNVTFRCDPISEHNRLYWYRQTLGQGPEFLTYFQNEAQLEKSRLLSDRFSAERPKGSFSTLEIQRTEQGDSAMYLCASHGGTNYGYTFGSGTRLTVV.

This clone was picked up a small number of times. The chain carries TRBV10-3 and TRBJ2-3, with no clear D. Germline values: CDR1 ENHRY, CDR2 SYGVKD. V lost 3 bases, J lost 5 bases, and 21 bases lay in between. The CDR3 consists of 17 residues. CDR3 DNA: TGTGCCATCAGTGACAGGTTGAACCCAGGCCATATAGATACGCAGTATTTT. Translated, it gives CAISDRLNPGHIDTQYF.

The J gene is TRBJ2-3, the V gene TRBV4-1, with D unclear. The germline V gene has CDR1 MGHRA and CDR2 YSYEKL. Deletions cut 4 bases from V and 4 bases from J, with 12 bases between. CDR3 size: 14 residues. The CDR3 nucleotides are TGCGCCAGCAGCCTGTTTTCGTCTGCAGATACGCAGTATTTT. It specifies CASSLFSSADTQYF.

This sequence joins TRBV20-1 and TRBJ1-2; 7 bases fit TRBD1. The germline V gene encodes CDR1 DFQATT and CDR2 SNEGSKA (reference sequence). The CDR3 length is 11 residues. CDR3 DNA: TGCAGGATGACAGGGAACTATGGCTACACCTTC. As protein: CRMTGNYGYTF.

This sequence joins TRBV21-1 and TRBJ2-3; TRBD2 is the table's D call, not checked against the DNA. TRBV21-1 is designated a pseudogene. The CDR3 has 17 amino acids. The chain's CDR3 is CASSKDGLAGRGDTQYF. For the CDR3, the DNA is TGTGCCAGCAGCAAAGACGGCCTAGCGGGGCGTGGAGATACGCAGTATTTT.

This clone was counted only a few times. The chain employs TRBV13 and TRBJ2-7; 15 bases are shared with TRBD2. CDR1 and CDR2 from the germline V gene are PRHDT and FYEKMQ (reference sequence). With V trimmed by 3 bases and J by 4 bases, 1 base remained unmatched. This CDR3 has 15 amino acids. For the CDR3, the DNA is TGTGCCAGCAGCTTCGGGACTAGCGGGAGGTACGAGCAGTACTTC. It specifies CASSFGTSGRYEQYF.

This clone was observed a handful of times. Additional DNA sequences in this sample encode the identical CDR3. V is TRBV7-9 and J is TRBJ1-1; no reliable D call. Germline CDR1 SEHNR, CDR2 FQNEAQ (reference sequence). V was shortened by 2 bases and J by 4 bases, with 8 bases between the two germline ends. The CDR3 spans 13 residues. In nucleotides, the CDR3 is TGTGCCAGCAGCTTACGCGGCCCCACTGAAGCTTTCTTT. Translation gives CASSLRGPTEAFF.

The sample holds a few counts of this clone. CDR3 coding DNA: TGTGCCAGCAGCTTAGAGTGGAGATACGAGCAGTACTTC. Protein product: CASSLEWRYEQYF. This rearrangement joins TRBV7-2 to TRBJ2-7, with unresolved D. There are 13 residues in the CDR3. The ends were cut back, 1 base at V and 4 bases at J, with 8 bases in the middle. Per germline, CDR1 SGHTA and CDR2 FQGNSA. Together with reference TRBV7-2 and TRBJ2-7, the CDR3 gives the full variable domain: GAGVSQSPSNKVTEKGKDVELRCDPISGHTALYWYRQSLGQGLEFLIYFQGNSAPDKSGLPSDRFSAERTGGSVSTLTIQRTQQEDSAVYLCASSLEWRYEQYFGPGTRLTVT.

This clone occurred a few times. The chain uses TRBV27 and TRBJ1-5, with 7 bases aligning to TRBD1. This CDR3 comprises 15 residues. The V segment lost 4 bases and the J segment 0 bases; nucleotides outside the gene matches: 3. The V gene's germline CDR1 is MNHEY and CDR2 SMNVEV (reference sequence). The CDR3: CASSYRGYSNQPQHF. The CDR3 nucleotides read TGTGCCAGCAGTTACAGGGGTTATAGCAATCAGCCCCAGCATTTT.

The CDR3, as DNA: TGTGCCAGCACCCCGAGAGGGTCTAGGGATGAGCAGTTCTTC. It specifies CASTPRGSRDEQFF. V usage is TRBV21-1 and J usage is TRBJ2-1; the table gives TRBD2 as D, unverified against the DNA. TRBV21-1 corresponds to a pseudogene. This CDR3 comprises 14 residues.

This clone was seen only a few times. CDR3 sequence (DNA): TGTGCCAGCAGCTTAGAAGTGGACAGGGGGCCGGATGCTTTCTTT. This translates into CASSLEVDRGPDAFF. V usage is TRBV7-9 and J usage is TRBJ1-1; 11 nucleotides line up with TRBD1. CDR3 length equals 15 residues. In germline, CDR1 is SEHNR, CDR2 FQNEAQ (reference sequence). V lost 1 base and J lost 11; bases outside the gene matches: 9. Together with reference TRBV7-9 and TRBJ1-1, the CDR3 gives the full variable domain: DTGVSQNPRHKITKRGQNVTFRCDPISEHNRLYWYRQTLGQGPEFLTYFQNEAQLEKSRLLSDRFSAERPKGSFSTLEIQRTEQGDSAMYLCASSLEVDRGPDAFFGQGTRLTVV.

This chain's CDR3 is CASSVEGGGSTDTQYF. Written as DNA, the CDR3 is TGTGCCAGCAGCGTAGAGGGTGGAGGTAGCACAGATACGCAGTATTTT. The V and J genes are TRBV9 and TRBJ2-3; TRBD2 might be the D (5 bases). Germline V lookup: CDR1 SGDLS, CDR2 YYNGEE. The CDR3 runs to 16 residues. Between the trimmed V and J ends, which lost 0 bases and 0 bases, there was a span of 11 bases. The full variable domain, completed using reference TRBV9 and TRBJ2-3, is DSGVTQTPKHLITATGQRVTLRCSPRSGDLSVYWYQQSLDQGLQFLIQYYNGEERAKGNILERFSAQQFPDLHSELNLSSLELGDSALYFCASSVEGGGSTDTQYFGPGTRLTVL.

The table lists this clone with a few counts. This rearrangement joins TRBV2 to TRBJ1-5; D may be TRBD1 (6 bases). Trimming pared 5 bases from V and 7 bases from J, leaving 15 bases between. Per germline, CDR1 SNHLY and CDR2 FYNNEI. The length of the CDR3 is 14 residues. The CDR3 sequence: CASSLQGIGQPQHF. The CDR3 coding sequence is TGTGCCAGCAGTCTACAGGGAATCGGGCAGCCCCAGCATTTT.

This clone has more than one count but fewer than ten. CDR3 sequence reads: CSVPGTGGMSEQYF. The CDR3 DNA sequence: TGCAGCGTCCCCGGGACAGGGGGTATGAGCGAGCAGTACTTC. The V and J genes are TRBV29-1 and TRBJ2-7, with 11 bases that match TRBD1. Germline values: CDR1 SQVTM, CDR2 ANQGSEA. This CDR3 is 14 amino acids long. Losses at the gene ends were 6 bases for V and 6 bases for J; bases not matched to a gene: 10.

The table lists this clone with a few counts. This chain uses TRBV28 with TRBJ2-5; TRBD2 is a possible D gene (6 bases). V lost 3 bases and J lost 7, with 18 bases in between. In germline, CDR1 is MDHEN, CDR2 SYDVKM. The CDR3 has 15 residues. CDR3 protein: CASSFSGRLVGTQYF. CDR3 DNA sequence: TGTGCCAGCAGTTTCTCGGGGAGGCTAGTAGGGACCCAGTACTTC.

This chain uses TRBV5-6 with TRBJ2-3; no reliable D call. Per germline, CDR1 SGHDT and CDR2 YYEEEE. The length of the CDR3 is 13 residues. V gave up 0 bases and J gave up 6 bases, with 8 bases separating them. DNA of the CDR3: TGTGCCAGCAGCTTGGCCCCGGTGGATACGCAGTATTTT. It is translated as CASSLAPVDTQYF.

The rearrangement links TRBV19 to TRBJ1-2, with 7 bases aligning to TRBD1. Germline V CDR1 and CDR2: LNHDA, SQIVND (reference sequence). This CDR3 spans 12 amino acids. Unmatched junction bases numbered 9, after V lost 9 bases and J lost 8 bases. The CDR3 spells CASPDREGGYTF. CDR3 in DNA: TGTGCCAGCCCAGACAGGGAAGGCGGCTACACCTTC.

This clone was found once. The chain combines TRBV27 with TRBJ2-1; 13 bases are shared with TRBD2. V was pared by 5 bases and J by 7 bases, with 2 bases of the junction left unmatched. The germline V gene has CDR1 MNHEY and CDR2 SMNVEV (reference sequence). The CDR3 runs 14 residues. CDR3 region: CASSGLAGVNEQFF. For the CDR3, the DNA is TGTGCCAGCAGTGGACTAGCGGGAGTAAATGAGCAGTTCTTC.